This T cell receptor beta chain is from a study of cytomegalovirus exposure and HLA in healthy donors (dated by TCRdb to the late 2010s). A note on the overall study: According to an earlier analysis of a few hundred of the donors, roughly 180 million T cells yielded approximately 120 million unique TCR beta sequences and more than 250 Gb of sequence data. An early release that covered 640 HLA-typed donors contained approximately 320 gigabases of sequencing data and tens of millions of unique TCR sequences. Among the roughly 400 genotyped donors, 81% belonged to the genetic ancestry cluster associated with self-reported Caucasian donors. The study aimed to test whether cataloging public T cell receptors could reveal signatures of past pathogen exposure. The study used immunosequencing to profile the T cell repertoires of several hundred subjects and linked those repertoires to cytomegalovirus serostatus. Along with the approximately 650-subject first cohort, a separate validation cohort of around 120 different subjects was used. To predict cytomegalovirus infection status, the study combined high-throughput TCR immunosequencing, statistical association of individual TCRs with disease status, and machine learning. A later analysis re-examined previously published TCR beta repertoires from 600 to 700 donors and added high-resolution HLA genotyping to investigate patterns of TCR occurrence. Rather than using new phenotypic data, the later analysis identified candidate immune exposures from TCR beta sequences and from how often those sequences occurred across donors. In an earlier analysis of roughly 540 of the donors, high-throughput TCR beta sequencing was used to judge whether each TCR beta V gene segment behaved as functional or pseudogenic. Donor age, sex, ethnicity and CMV serostatus were compiled together with the repertoire data. In a later genetic analysis, genome-wide SNP genotypes for about 65% of the 666 donors were used, and that subset was treated as a discovery cohort. Every discovery cohort repertoire had been produced on one sequencing platform. HLA typing included class I and class II loci at four-digit resolution. The number of typed donors differed by locus: about 629-630 for A, B, C, DRB1 and DQB1; approximately 520 for DQA1; roughly 600 for DPA1; and some 430 for DPB1. Roughly five DR-DQ haplotypes were treated as single units for association and clustering because of strong linkage in the cohort. Across 300 to 500 genotyped donors of the cohort, an average of approximately 200,000 unique TCR beta nucleotide sequences per donor were sequenced, and around 19% of those sequences were non-productive. General study outcomes and caveats: Most TCR sequences were observed very rarely across donors, whereas some public TCRs were present in many individuals. This cohort had only TCR beta chains sequenced, and the lack of alpha or paired-chain data limited which features could be detected. Correlated functional status among segregating V segments might reflect linkage disequilibrium, but an unknown experimental factor could not be ruled out. Assigning TCR associations to individual alleles was difficult when HLA alleles, especially DR and DQ, strongly co-occurred. In a later genetic analysis, a missense DCLRE1C variant was associated with V-gene and J-gene trimming of TCR beta chains, and the association was replicated in an independent cohort. According to the authors, the approach could potentially be generalized to other disease states and immunological phenotypes. The presence/absence analyses assumed that sequencing depth was roughly uniform across donors, and that assumption may not be true. For the cohort, immune exposure information was limited to CMV serostatus. In a later genetic analysis, fewer N-insertions in productive TCRs were reported among donors in an Asian-associated ancestry cluster than the roughly 700-donor mean. In a later analysis, HLA-associated TCR beta chains showed more clonal expansion and lower generation probabilities than non-associated chains that were equally common. A cluster of highly shared sequence variants was judged likely to represent a technical artifact of the sequencing pipeline. Most CMV-associated TCR beta chains appeared to be HLA-restricted in a later analysis, and the HLA associations seemed to be driven largely by CMV exposure. A later analysis reported that several top co-occurrence clusters appeared linked to parvovirus B19, influenza, CMV and Epstein-Barr virus. An earlier analysis of around 500 of the donors showed that most TCR beta V segments appeared in productive rearrangements either about 90% or about 30% of the time, which broadly matched IMGT annotations. Because counts were too low, 15 to 20 rarely observed V segments, including chromosome 9 orphons, were excluded from the earlier analysis of fewer than 650 of the donors. Because HLA typing was missing for some donors at each locus, association tests included only the typed subset. Cytomegalovirus status was reported to be diagnosed by the classifier with high specificity and sensitivity in both the original and validation cohorts. In the study, about 150 TCR beta chains were listed as associated with cytomegalovirus. Some IMGT-functional V segments, including TRBV6-2 and TRBV6-3, could not be told apart with the 87-base-pair reads, so those segments were excluded. A later analysis found that TCR association rates varied across HLA loci, with DRB1 alleles showing the most associated TCRs and HLA-C alleles the fewest. A further reported finding was that TCR beta sequences accurately predicted the HLA-A and HLA-B alleles for most subjects in the first cohort. Specific HLA alleles were associated with 16,951 TCR beta sequences at a false discovery rate of 0.05 in a later analysis. In vitro tests confirmed that a few of the cytomegalovirus-associated TCR beta chains recognize cytomegalovirus antigens.

The cohort consisted of some 730 healthy bone marrow donors. All cohort members were sampled while nominally healthy, although unrecorded immune exposures were likely present. The donor was CMV seronegative and belonged to the group of 380 or so seronegative cohort members. A peripheral blood sample was collected from each donor, and TCR beta sequencing was performed on peripheral blood mononuclear cells. The Qiagen DNeasy Blood Extraction Kit was used to extract genomic DNA from the blood cell samples. On this clone itself: Its antigen is unknown. No base quality values were provided; no much bigger clone lies one nucleotide off.

The germline V gene provides CDR1 MNHEY and CDR2 SVGAGI. V is pruned by 1 base and J by 5 bases, leaving 8 bases of the junction without a gene match. Including the terminal cysteine and phenylalanine, the CDR3 comprises 15 residues. The read is trimmed to its CDR3 DNA, 45 bases read in frame from base 1. The library was made by the immunoSEQ multiplex PCR assay. For the multiplex PCR, a mixture combining 60 forward primers for TCR Vbeta segments and 13 reverse primers for TCR Jbeta segments was used. A multiplex PCR assay on genomic DNA amplified the CDR3 region of rearranged TCR beta genes. On the Illumina HiSeq System, the amplified TCR beta libraries were sequenced as 87-base-pair reads. As for how the authors treated the data: A later analysis tallied approximately 87 million unique TCR beta chains across the approximately 670 repertoires, and about 12 million of those chains were shared by two or more donors. A nearest-neighbor algorithm error-corrected the raw reads and collapsed the reads into unique sequences, merging closely related sequences to remove PCR and sequencing errors. To assign V, D and J gene segments, CDR3 sequences were aligned to IMGT reference sequences. For a sequence to be retained, a match of at least six nucleotides was required to both a V gene segment and a J gene segment. A rearrangement was called productive if the CDR3 had no stop codons and remained in frame with V and J, and every other rearrangement was called non-productive. CDR3 was defined by IMGT convention, running from the second conserved V-encoded cysteine to the conserved J-encoded phenylalanine. Sequences without an unambiguous match to a single V gene segment were excluded from the earlier analysis of several hundred of the donors. An earlier analysis of several hundred of the donors called V segments functional above 56.7% productive rearrangements and segregating when the between-donor standard deviation exceeded 5%. A statistical classification framework was built for diagnosing cytomegalovirus status from the catalog of TCR beta chain sequences. In a later analysis, TCR nucleotide sequences were compared against IMGT/GENE-DB human TR gene sequences so that V and J genes could be assigned. The TCRdist pipeline was used in a later analysis to assign CDR3 sequences and most-parsimonious VDJ recombination scenarios. In a later analysis, each TCR beta chain was defined by its CDR3 amino acid sequence together with its V-gene family, and reads lacking a unique V-gene family were excluded. In a later analysis, 500 to 650 highly shared, low-generation-probability nucleotide sequences were removed to address suspected cross-contamination and a sequencing artifact. A later analysis calculated a clonal expansion index for each public chain from normalized within-repertoire ranks of inferred template counts. A later analysis computed generation probabilities with a VDJ recombination model fitted to out-of-frame rearrangements, and checked the results against IGoR. In a later analysis, TCR-TCR, TCR-HLA and TCR-CMV co-occurrence was scored with hypergeometric tests, and a repertoire-size bias correction was applied to TCR pairs. To estimate false discovery rates, a later analysis permuted the HLA or CMV assignments 20 times. In a later analysis, co-occurring TCRs were grouped with DBSCAN, and TCRdist sequence similarity was added when clustering was performed within HLA-allele-positive subsets. Repertoires with fewer than 30,000 or more than 120,000 public chains were left out of co-occurrence clustering, as were five repertoires with anomalous nucleotide sharing. This is the immuneACCESS table as TCRdb keeps it, with only in-frame sequences that have V and J called. A part of the clones is gone; compared with another copy, unresolved V genes explain less than half, and the rest is unexplained. The DNA gave D and trimming, while V, J and clone size come from that table. This sample has more than 130,000 clones in its table, and roughly 79% of those were observed once. In total, the top ten clones hold less than 3.5% of the sample.

Sequencing was done on a sample of PBMCs. The receptor was derived from a male donor in good health and CMV-seronegative. The chain was built from TRBV6-5 and TRBJ2-7; a stretch of 7 junction bases matches TRBD1. The sequence in DNA is TGTGCCAGCAGTTACTATGGACAGGATCCCCACGAGCAGTACTTC. Its translation is CASSYYGQDPHEQYF.